These 16 T cell receptor beta chains were sequenced from one sample in a study of blood T cells in healthy people across ages. The authors ran a second PCR of about 7 to 11 cycles using a sample-barcoded 5' primer and a J-beta primer mix. TCRdb passed the 5' RACE reads through MiXCR, listing each CDR3 protein once. The sample contains 1.5 million to 2 million distinct CDR3 sequences, 49% of which appear only once. The sample taken for sequencing was blood. The receptors derive from a middle-aged woman in good health.

The genes are TRBV7-2 and TRBJ1-6; the D is unclear. The V gene's germline CDR1 is SGHTA and CDR2 FQGNSA. The length of the CDR3 is 16 residues. V lost 2 bases, J lost 7 bases, and 15 bases lay in between. CDR3 nucleotides: TGTGCCAGCAGCTTAAACGAGATCACGGTCAATTCACCCCTCCACTTT. Protein: CASSLNEITVNSPLHF.

This clonotype is a singleton in its sample. This sequence joins TRBV5-1 and TRBJ1-1; D unclear. This CDR3 is built from 16 residues. CDR1 SGHRS and CDR2 YFSETQ come from the germline V gene. V lost 4 bases to trimming and J lost 1 base, with 17 bases between them. For the CDR3, the DNA is TGCGCCAGCAGCGTAGCTGGGATCCCTGGGAACACTGAAGCTTTCTTT. As protein: CASSVAGIPGNTEAFF.

This clonotype has more than one count but fewer than ten. This chain connects TRBV20-1 to TRBJ2-1, with 8 positions matching TRBD2. This CDR3 contains 15 residues. The germline gives CDR1 DFQATT, CDR2 SNEGSKA (reference sequence). J was trimmed by 0 bases and V by 3 bases; bases with no gene match: 4. DNA of the CDR3: TGCAGTGCTAGTCTTCGGGGGGGCTCCTACAATGAGCAGTTCTTC. Translated: CSASLRGGSYNEQFF.

The J gene is TRBJ2-1, the V gene TRBV2, with 8 bases aligning to TRBD1. J lost 7 bases, V lost 5 bases, and 13 bases had no gene match. The CDR3 is 16 residues long. CDR1 is SNHLY, CDR2 FYNNEI, per germline. The CDR3 loop reads CASSPPGRGQTNEQFF. The DNA of the CDR3 is TGTGCCAGCAGTCCTCCCGGCAGGGGGCAGACAAATGAGCAGTTCTTC.

The table lists this clonotype with a few counts. This CDR3 reads CASSDRSVKGNEQFF. The CDR3 DNA reads TGTGCCAGCAGCGATCGATCTGTAAAGGGGAATGAGCAGTTCTTC. This chain links TRBV27 with TRBJ2-1; weak D call: TRBD1 (5 bases). V lost 6 bases to trimming and J lost 7 bases, with 19 bases between them. The CDR3 is 15 residues long. Germline V gives CDR1 MNHEY, CDR2 SMNVEV (reference sequence).

The V call is TRBV7-2, the J call TRBJ1-6, with 8 bases identical to TRBD1. V shed 4 bases, J shed 8 bases, and the junction held 7 bases outside the gene matches. CDR3 length: 15 amino acids. CDR1 SGHTA and CDR2 FQGNSA come from the germline V gene. CDR3 bases: TGTGCCAGCAGCTCCCGACAGGGGAGGGATTCACCCCTCCACTTT. This gives the protein CASSSRQGRDSPLHF.

The chain joins TRBV4-1 to TRBJ2-1, with a weak D call TRBD2 (5 bases). The CDR3 loop spans 16 amino acids. Between the trimmed V and J ends, which lost 3 bases and 7 bases, there was a span of 19 bases. The germline V gene has CDR1 MGHRA and CDR2 YSYEKL. CDR3 coding DNA: TGCGCCAGCAGCCACCCCGGGAAGGGCCAGGCGAATGAGCAGTTCTTC. It encodes CASSHPGKGQANEQFF.

The chain carries TRBV20-1 and TRBJ2-6, with D hard to call. Germline V gives CDR1 DFQATT, CDR2 SNEGSKA (reference sequence). The CDR3 extends over 15 amino acids. V was shortened by 4 bases and J by 2 bases, with 12 bases between the two germline ends. The CDR3 nucleotides read TGCAGTGCTAAGACGGGCATTGCTGGGGCCAACGTCCTGACTTTC. The encoded protein is CSAKTGIAGANVLTF.

V usage is TRBV6-5 and J usage is TRBJ1-2; D not resolved. Trimming shortened V by 10 bases and J by 2 bases, and 14 bases separated the two germline ends. From germline, CDR1 is MNHEY and CDR2 SVGAGI. CDR3 length: 13 amino acids. The CDR3 DNA sequence: TGTGCCATAAAACGGGAGGGAAACTATGGCTACACCTTC. This gives the protein CAIKREGNYGYTF.

The rearrangement uses TRBV5-6 and TRBJ2-7; weak D call: TRBD2 (6 bases). Per germline, CDR1 SGHDT and CDR2 YYEEEE. Deletions cut 4 bases from V and 2 bases from J, with 19 bases between. CDR3 length: 16 residues. The CDR3 DNA follows: TGTGCCAGCAGCGAAAATCCCCGGGGGTGGCCCTACGAGCAGTACTTC. This sequence encodes CASSENPRGWPYEQYF. Together with reference TRBV5-6 and TRBJ2-7, the CDR3 gives the full variable domain: DAGVTQSPTHLIKTRGQQVTLRCSPKSGHDTVSWYQQALGQGPQFIFQYYEEEERQRGNFPDRFSGHQFPNYSSELNVNALLLGDSALYLCASSENPRGWPYEQYFGPGTRLTVT.

The CDR3 coding sequence is TGTGCCAGCAGGGAAAGACTAGCGGGGAGAGATACGCAGTATTTT. Translated: CASRERLAGRDTQYF. This sequence joins TRBV2 and TRBJ2-3, with TRBD2 matching 11 bases. Trimming took 6 bases from V and 5 from J; bases not matched to a gene: 7. Germline values: CDR1 SNHLY, CDR2 FYNNEI. The CDR3 is 15 residues long.

This clonotype has only a few counts. The chain recombines TRBV7-2 with TRBJ2-1; D not resolved. This CDR3 has 14 residues. Germline loops: CDR1 SGHTA, CDR2 FQGNSA. Trimming cost V 1 base and J 2 bases, with 6 bases left between them. DNA for the CDR3: TGTGCCAGCAGCTTAGTAGTGACCTACAATGAGCAGTTCTTC. Its translation: CASSLVVTYNEQFF.

This clonotype was found a few times. V is TRBV4-3 and J is TRBJ2-1, with 10 bases that match TRBD2. The CDR3 totals 21 residues. J lost 0 bases, V lost 4 bases, and 18 bases had no gene match. Germline assignment: CDR1 LGHNA and CDR2 YSLEER. CDR3 nucleotide sequence: TGCGCCAGCAGCCGAAACGTAATAACTAGCGGGGTTCCCCACTCCTACAATGAGCAGTTCTTC. It is translated as CASSRNVITSGVPHSYNEQFF.

The chain combines TRBV3-1 with TRBJ1-2; D is unresolved. V was shortened by 3 bases and J by 8 bases, with 7 bases between the two germline ends. CDR3 length equals 11 residues. Germline CDR1 LGHDT, CDR2 YNNKEL (reference sequence). CDR3 protein: CASSHVWGYTF. Here the CDR3 DNA reads TGTGCCAGCAGCCACGTCTGGGGCTACACCTTC.

Regarding this clonotype: The junction departs from germline at one end; a sequencing error may be responsible. The rearrangement links TRBV7-2 to TRBJ2-3; 9 bases are a match to TRBD1. Germline CDR1 is SGHTA and CDR2 is FQGNSA. The CDR3 is made up of 18 amino acids. CDR3 sequence (DNA): TGTGCCAGCAGCTTTCAACCGCGGGACAGGGTTAGCACAGATGCGCAGTATTTT. This translates into CASSFQPRDRVSTDAQYF.

This clonotype came up once. CDR3 coding DNA: TGCAGTGCTAGGGCCCTTAATGAGCAGTTCTTC. It encodes CSARALNEQFF. The rearrangement uses TRBV20-1 and TRBJ2-1; D is uncertain. This CDR3 is 11 amino acids long. V shed 3 bases and J shed 7 bases, with 7 bases lying between them. CDR1 is DFQATT and CDR2 is SNEGSKA in the germline V gene (reference sequence).